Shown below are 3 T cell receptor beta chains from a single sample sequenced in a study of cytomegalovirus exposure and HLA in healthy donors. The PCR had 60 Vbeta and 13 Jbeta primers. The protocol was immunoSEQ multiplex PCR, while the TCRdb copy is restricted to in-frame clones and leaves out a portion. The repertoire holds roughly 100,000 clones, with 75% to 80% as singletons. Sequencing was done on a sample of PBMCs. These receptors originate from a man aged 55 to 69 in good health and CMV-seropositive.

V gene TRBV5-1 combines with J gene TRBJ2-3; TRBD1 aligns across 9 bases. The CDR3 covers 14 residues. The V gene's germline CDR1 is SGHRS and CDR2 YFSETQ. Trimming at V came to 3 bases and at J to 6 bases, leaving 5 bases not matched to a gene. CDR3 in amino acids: CASSSGQGLDTQYF. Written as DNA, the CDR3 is TGCGCCAGCAGCTCCGGACAGGGGCTGGATACGCAGTATTTT.

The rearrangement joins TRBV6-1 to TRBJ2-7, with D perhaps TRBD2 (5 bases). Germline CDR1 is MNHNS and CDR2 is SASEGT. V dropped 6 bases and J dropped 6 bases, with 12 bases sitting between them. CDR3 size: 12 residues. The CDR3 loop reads CASRDPGIEQYF. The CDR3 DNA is TGTGCCAGCAGGGACCCCGGGATCGAGCAGTACTTC.

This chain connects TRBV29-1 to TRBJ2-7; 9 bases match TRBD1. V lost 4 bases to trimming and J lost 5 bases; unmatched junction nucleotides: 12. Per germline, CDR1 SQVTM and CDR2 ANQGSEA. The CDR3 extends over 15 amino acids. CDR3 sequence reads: CSVGQGGVGGNEQYF. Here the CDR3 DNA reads TGCAGCGTTGGACAGGGGGGTGTTGGAGGTAACGAGCAGTACTTC.